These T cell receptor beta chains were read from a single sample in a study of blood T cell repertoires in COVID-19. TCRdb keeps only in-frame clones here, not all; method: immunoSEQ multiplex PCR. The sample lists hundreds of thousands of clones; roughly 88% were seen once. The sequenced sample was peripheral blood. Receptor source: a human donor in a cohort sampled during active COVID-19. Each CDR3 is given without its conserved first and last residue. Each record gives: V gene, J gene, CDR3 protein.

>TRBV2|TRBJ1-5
ASHKHGSNQPQH
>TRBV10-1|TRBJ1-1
ASSRDRVRGTEAF
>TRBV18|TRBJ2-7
ASSRLLSGVEQY
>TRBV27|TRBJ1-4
ASSPDRSLPSEKLF
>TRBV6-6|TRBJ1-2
ASSQGQGKT
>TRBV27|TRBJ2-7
ASSPGSGQYEQY
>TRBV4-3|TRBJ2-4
ASSPGTSGRVQY
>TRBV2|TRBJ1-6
ASRVGVAGGSPLH
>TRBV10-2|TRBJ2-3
ASSELVRTSTDTQY
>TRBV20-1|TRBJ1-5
SASSLGTGEDQPQH
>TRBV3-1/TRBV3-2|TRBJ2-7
ASSRERGVTYEQY
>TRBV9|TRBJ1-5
ASSVGGGGNQPQH
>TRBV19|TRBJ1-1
ASSAHRAVLSEAF
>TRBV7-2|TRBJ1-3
ASSSKLPGTGNTIY
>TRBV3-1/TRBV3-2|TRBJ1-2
ASSQEFIAASKGT
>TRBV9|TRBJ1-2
ASSTRQGLYGYT
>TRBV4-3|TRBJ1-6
ASSQVAQVNSPLH
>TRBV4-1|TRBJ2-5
ASSLGSGRAYETQY
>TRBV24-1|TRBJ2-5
ATSDFFTGDGRETQY
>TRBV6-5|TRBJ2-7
ATSPGGGYEQY
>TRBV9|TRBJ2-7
ASSVAGAPSYEQY
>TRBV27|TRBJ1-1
ASRIWESNTEAF
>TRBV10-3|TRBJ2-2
AIWDTHGELF
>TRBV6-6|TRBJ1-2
ASSYLPEYYGYT